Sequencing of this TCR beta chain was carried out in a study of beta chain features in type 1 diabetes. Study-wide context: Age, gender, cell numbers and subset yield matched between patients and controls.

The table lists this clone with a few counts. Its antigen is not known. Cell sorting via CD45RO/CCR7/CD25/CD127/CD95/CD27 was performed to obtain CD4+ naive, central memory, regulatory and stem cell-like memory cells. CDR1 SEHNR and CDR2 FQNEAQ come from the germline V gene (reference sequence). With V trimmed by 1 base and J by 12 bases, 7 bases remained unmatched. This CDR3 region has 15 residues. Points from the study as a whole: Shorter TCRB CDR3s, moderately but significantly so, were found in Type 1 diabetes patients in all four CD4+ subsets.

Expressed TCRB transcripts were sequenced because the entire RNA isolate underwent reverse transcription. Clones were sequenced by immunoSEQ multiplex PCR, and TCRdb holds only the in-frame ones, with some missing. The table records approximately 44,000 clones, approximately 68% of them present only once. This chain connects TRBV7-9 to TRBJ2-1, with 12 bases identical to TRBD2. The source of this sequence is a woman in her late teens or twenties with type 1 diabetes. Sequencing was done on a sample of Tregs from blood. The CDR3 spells CASSLGGLAGPRQFF. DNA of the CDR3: TGTGCCAGCAGCTTAGGTGGACTAGCGGGACCCCGGCAGTTCTTC.